Listed below are T cell receptor beta chains from one sample, sequenced in a study of T-cell reconstitution after alpha-beta-depleted transplantation in children. TCRdb reprocessed the PCR reads via MiXCR and lists one record per CDR3 protein. The table shows almost 400,000 distinct CDR3 sequences, with roughly 21% occurring only once. This material consisted of PBMCs from the stem cell graft donor, taken from the stem cell graft. These receptors were collected from a human donor who donated a stem cell graft to a child with acute myeloid leukemia. Both conserved end residues are part of each CDR3. The D gene is left open where the match is weak. Only part of the rows carry a size: once, few, many, or a class if the clone is expanded.

clone size,J gene,V gene,D gene,CDR3 DNA,CDR3 protein
once,TRBJ2-7,TRBV7-9,TRBD1,TGTGCCAGCAGCCCCAGGATCGGACAGGGGCTCTACGAGCAGTACTTC,CASSPRIGQGLYEQYF
few,TRBJ2-1,TRBV4-1,TRBD2,TGCGCCAGCAGCCAAGGTCTGCGGGAGGGCAATGAGCAGTTCTTC,CASSQGLREGNEQFF
few,TRBJ2-5,TRBV18,TRBD1,TGTGCCAGCTCACCAGACAGGGCCCAAGAGACCCAGTACTTC,CASSPDRAQETQYF
many,TRBJ1-1,TRBV6-1,.,TGTGCCAGCAGCCGGGACACGCACACTGAAGCTTTCTTT,CASSRDTHTEAFF
few,TRBJ2-7,TRBV7-9,.,TGTGCCAGCAGCTTTGCGGGCCAGATCTACGAGCAGTACTTC,CASSFAGQIYEQYF
few,TRBJ2-1,TRBV4-2,.,TGTGCCAGCAGCCAAGATCGGACAGCCAATGAGCAGTTCTTC,CASSQDRTANEQFF
.,TRBJ2-1,TRBV11-2,TRBD1,TGTGCCAGCAGCTATGACTACAGGGGGAGGAATGAGCAGTTCTTC,CASSYDYRGRNEQFF
.,TRBJ1-5,TRBV20-1,.,TGCAGTGCTAGAGATCGGTCCCGGGACACACAACAGCCCCAGCATTTT,CSARDRSRDTQQPQHF
many,TRBJ2-3,TRBV6-5,.,TGTGCCAGCAGTTACTCCGGCGTGACAGATACGCAGTATTTT,CASSYSGVTDTQYF
.,TRBJ2-1,TRBV20-1,TRBD2,TGCAGTGCTCCTCACGGGACTACGGACTACAATGAGCAGTTCTTC,CSAPHGTTDYNEQFF
.,TRBJ2-3,TRBV7-2,.,TGTGCCAGCAGCTTAATGGCAGGGCTTTCGGATACGCAGTATTTT,CASSLMAGLSDTQYF
few,TRBJ1-1,TRBV15,.,TGTGCCACCAGCAGAGGCCAGGGGCGGCCTGAAGCTTTCTTT,CATSRGQGRPEAFF
many,TRBJ2-3,TRBV20-1,TRBD1,TGCAGTGCTAGAGCAGGGGGCCCTAACACAGATACGCAGTATTTT,CSARAGGPNTDTQYF
few,TRBJ2-4,TRBV7-9,.,TGTGCCAGCAGCTTAGCCAACATTCAGTACTTC,CASSLANIQYF
many,TRBJ2-5,TRBV20-1,TRBD2,TGCAGTGCCGGGCGGGAGGGGAACCAAGAGACCCAGTACTTC,CSAGREGNQETQYF
few,TRBJ2-5,TRBV20-1,TRBD2,TGCAGTGCTAACCCAAGGACTAGTGGCCAAGAGACCCAGTACTTC,CSANPRTSGQETQYF
many,TRBJ2-3,TRBV4-3,.,TGCGCCAGCAGCCAAGAGAGGATGTATACGCAGTATTTT,CASSQERMYTQYF
many,TRBJ2-2,TRBV5-1,.,TGCGCCAGCAGCTTGGGTTCGAACACCGGGGAGCTGTTTTTT,CASSLGSNTGELFF
few,TRBJ1-1,TRBV5-1,.,TGCGCCAGCAGCTTGGAGGGGATGACAGGGAACACTGAAGCTTTCTTT,CASSLEGMTGNTEAFF
.,TRBJ2-1,TRBV5-6,.,TGTGCCAGCAGCACGGGACTCCGGGACTTGAGCTCCTACAATGAGCAGTTCTTC,CASSTGLRDLSSYNEQFF
few,TRBJ1-6,TRBV3-1,.,TGTGCCAGCAGCCTGAGTTTCTCCTATAATTCACCCCTCCACTTT,CASSLSFSYNSPLHF
.,TRBJ2-1,TRBV25-1,TRBD2,TGTGCCAGCAGTGAGCGCGGGAGGGTCTTATTTGGTGAGCAGTTCTTC,CASSERGRVLFGEQFF
.,TRBJ2-3,TRBV21-1,.,TGTGCCAGCAGCCCGGGACTAGCGGAGCGGGCAGATACGCAGTATTTT,CASSPGLAERADTQYF
few,TRBJ2-2,TRBV12-3/TRBV12-4,TRBD1,TGTGCCAGCAGTCTTACAGGGGGCGGGCTCGGGGAGCTGTTTTTT,CASSLTGGGLGELFF
few,TRBJ1-6,TRBV10-3,.,TGTGCCATCAGCGCCAGGGGAGGGTCACCCCTCCACTTT,CAISARGGSPLHF
few,TRBJ2-7,TRBV7-2,TRBD1,TGTGCCAGCAGCTTAGGACCAGGGGGCACCTACGAGCAGTACTTC,CASSLGPGGTYEQYF
.,TRBJ2-7,TRBV20-1,TRBD2,TGCAGTGCCCCCGGGACTAGCGGGAGGGGGGCCTACGAGCAGTACTTC,CSAPGTSGRGAYEQYF
few,TRBJ2-7,TRBV12-3/TRBV12-4,.,TGTGCCAGCAGTTCTTCCAACCTGGCGCAGTACTTC,CASSSSNLAQYF
few,TRBJ1-2,TRBV24-1,TRBD1,TGTGCCACCAGTGCTCCAACGGACAGGGCCTATGGCTACACCTTC,CATSAPTDRAYGYTF
many,TRBJ2-7,TRBV7-2,.,TGTGCCAGCAGTTCACAGGGAAGCTCCTACGAGCAGTACTTC,CASSSQGSSYEQYF
once,TRBJ2-2,TRBV5-1,.,TGCGCCAGTTCCCCGGGCTACCCAAACACCGGGGAGCTGTTTTTT,CASSPGYPNTGELFF
many,TRBJ2-3,TRBV29-1,.,TGCAGCGTTAGGTCAGGAGGCACAGATACGCAGTATTTT,CSVRSGGTDTQYF
.,TRBJ2-1,TRBV4-1,.,TGCGCCAGCAGCCAAGATTCTCCGAGGTTCCTTCCCGGTGAGCAGTTCTTC,CASSQDSPRFLPGEQFF
once,TRBJ2-7,TRBV4-2,.,TGTGCCAGCAGCCCGGCCGAGGTCTCGGGTGAGCAGTACTTC,CASSPAEVSGEQYF
.,TRBJ2-5,TRBV28,.,TGTGCCAGCAGTCCGGCCAAGGGCAGGGGACGAGAGACCCAGTACTTC,CASSPAKGRGRETQYF
many,TRBJ2-1,TRBV29-1,TRBD2,TGCAGCGTTGACATCCCGGGAGGGTCCTACAATGAGCAGTTCTTC,CSVDIPGGSYNEQFF
many,TRBJ2-2,TRBV19,.,TGTGCCAGTAGTATTAGTCGGAGAACCATTGGGGAGCTGTTTTTT,CASSISRRTIGELFF
few,TRBJ2-5,TRBV6-5,.,TGTGCCAGCAGTTACGACAGTCTACAAGAGACCCAGTACTTC,CASSYDSLQETQYF
many,TRBJ2-3,TRBV7-3,.,TGTGCCAGCAGAGAAGCGGATACGCAGTATTTT,CASREADTQYF
many,TRBJ2-3,TRBV20-1,.,TGCGGAGCGGAGGGGGTAGATACGCAGTATTTT,CGAEGVDTQYF
.,TRBJ2-3,TRBV7-2,.,TGTGCCAGCAGCTTTCCCTTAGCGGACCCATCCACAGATACGCAGTATTTT,CASSFPLADPSTDTQYF
many,TRBJ2-5,TRBV27,.,TGTGCCAGCAGTTTAATCCGGGGTGGCCAAGAGACCCAGTACTTC,CASSLIRGGQETQYF
few,TRBJ2-7,TRBV27,TRBD2,TGTGCCAGCAGTCCCCACCTAACTAGCGGGCGCTACTACGAGCAGTACTTC,CASSPHLTSGRYYEQYF
.,TRBJ2-7,TRBV6-2/TRBV6-3,.,TGTGCCAGCAGTTACCCGGGAGATAGGAGGGAGCAGTACTTC,CASSYPGDRREQYF
few,TRBJ2-2,TRBV2,TRBD2,TGTGCCAGCAGTGAATTAGGTGCGGGAGGAAACACCGGGGAGCTGTTTTTT,CASSELGAGGNTGELFF
few,TRBJ2-5,TRBV20-1,TRBD2,TGCAGTGCTAATGAAGTGACTAGCGGGATTCGGTTATTGGAGACCCAGTACTTC,CSANEVTSGIRLLETQYF
once,TRBJ2-5,TRBV21-1,.,TGTGCCAGCAAACTAGTTCGAGGGCGTTTTTCTATGGACTTC,CASKLVRGRFSMDF
few,TRBJ2-1,TRBV29-1,.,TGCAGCGTTGGGGGAGTGTACAATGAGCAGTTCTTC,CSVGGVYNEQFF
.,TRBJ1-2,TRBV29-1,.,TGCAGCGTTGAGCGGAGGGACACAAGATATGGCTACACCTTC,CSVERRDTRYGYTF